One and the same sample provided the 3 T cell receptor beta chains below, sequenced in a study of blood T cells in healthy people across ages. A second about 6 to 11 cycle PCR used barcoded and J-beta primers. TCRdb itself ran the 5' RACE reads through MiXCR, one entry per CDR3 protein. The data hold fewer than 950,000 distinct CDR3 sequences, with roughly 50% observed a single time. Sequences were obtained from blood. The source of these receptors is a man older than 75 in good health.

This clonotype was seen more than once but under ten times. The germline gene is not matched at one end of the junction; a read error may be the cause. The chain couples TRBV5-1 to TRBJ2-2, with D possibly TRBD2 on 5 matching bases. This CDR3 contains 14 residues. CDR1 SGHRS and CDR2 YFSETQ come from the germline V gene. The CDR3 nucleotides are TGTGCCAGCAGTTCCGGACTGGACACCGGGGAGCTGTTTTTT. Translated: CASSSGLDTGELFF.

The chain employs TRBV20-1 and TRBJ1-2; D possibly corresponds to TRBD1 (5 bases). The CDR3 runs to 12 residues. Trimming pared 1 base from V and 5 bases from J, leaving 8 bases between. Per germline, CDR1 DFQATT and CDR2 SNEGSKA (reference sequence). DNA of the CDR3: TGCAGTGCTAGAGGGGAGGGGTATGGCTACACCTTC. This translates into CSARGEGYGYTF.

This sequence joins TRBV29-1 and TRBJ2-7; 10 bases match TRBD2. V shed 4 bases, J shed 7 bases, and the junction held 13 bases outside the gene matches. In germline, CDR1 is SQVTM, CDR2 ANQGSEA. CDR3 length equals 15 residues. The CDR3 spells CSVAPAGGPSGEQYF. Here the CDR3 DNA reads TGCAGCGTTGCCCCAGCGGGAGGGCCCTCGGGTGAGCAGTACTTC.